This TCR beta chain is from a study of shared clonotypes between healthy human individuals. Germline lookup yields CDR1 SGHVS and CDR2 FQNEAQ. Trimming took 5 bases from V and 2 from J; bases not matched to a gene: 9. The CDR3 runs 17 residues. Repertoires were generated with immunoSEQ multiplex PCR, while TCRdb's copy carries only in-frame clones and drops some. Of under 2.5 million clones listed, around 92% are singletons. Worth noting for this clone: Its antigen remains unknown.

General study findings and limits: In several donors, around 4.8% of naive CD4 clonotypes appeared in common. Inspection by rarefaction showed sorted-subset sequencing to be incomplete despite large depth.

Source material: naive CD4+ T cells from PBMCs. As for subset: CD45RA+ positively selected. This chain links TRBV7-8 with TRBJ2-3, with 11 bases identical to TRBD2. The origin of this receptor is a man aged 18 to 35 in good health. Some clones in this sample may be carry-over from other donors' samples. CDR3 loop: CASSPRLAGKHTDTQYF. The CDR3 DNA is TGTGCCAGCAGCCCCCGACTAGCGGGGAAGCACACAGATACGCAGTATTTT. Variable domain in full (rest from reference TRBV7-8 and TRBJ2-3): GAGVSQSPRYKVAKRGQDVALRCDPISGHVSLFWYQQALGQGPEFLTYFQNEAQLDKSGLPSDRFFAERPEGSVSTLKIQRTQQEDSAVYLCASSPRLAGKHTDTQYFGPGTRLTVL.